Sequencing of this T cell receptor beta chain was carried out in a study of blood T cell repertoires in COVID-19. The data were produced by immunoSEQ multiplex PCR, yet TCRdb's version contains in-frame clones alone and is incomplete. The table has roughly 240,000 clones, roughly 89% seen once. This clone has only one observation. Sequenced input: PBMCs or T cells enriched from blood (not recorded which). The TCR was taken from a woman in her thirties with acute COVID-19.

The CDR3 DNA follows: TGTGCCAGCAGGGGGACAGGGGGAATTTACGAGCAGTACTTC. It is translated as CASRGTGGIYEQYF. This chain uses TRBV2 with TRBJ2-7; 11 bases agree with TRBD1. V was pared by 6 bases and J by 4 bases, with 5 bases of the junction left unmatched. Germline V CDR1 and CDR2: SNHLY, FYNNEI. The CDR3 runs to 14 residues.